This T cell receptor beta chain emerged from a study of identical twins. TCRdb re-analysed the 5' RACE reads in MiXCR, keeping a single row per CDR3 protein. The sample carries about 470,000 distinct CDR3 sequences, around 24% recorded once. Germline CDR1 reads KGHDR; CDR2 reads SFDVKD. With 5 bases clipped from V and 4 bases from J, the junction kept 3 bases outside the gene matches. The CDR3 sequence is 14 residues long. A few counts support this clonotype. Antigen: not known. Points from the study as a whole: Excess twin sharing in beta out-of-frame sequences was weaker. The analysis was cross-sectional rather than longitudinal within donors. Within monozygotic twins, out-of-frame TCR alpha sharing was underestimated by the models.

This sample was shared with a second study, whose subject was T cells expressing NK-cell markers.

The chain links TRBV24-1 to TRBJ2-3; 9 bases fit TRBD1. The TCR was taken from a young woman in good health. Sequenced sample: CD4+ T cells sorted from blood. The DNA for the CDR3 is TGTGCCACCAGTGGACAGGGGGAAGCAGATACGCAGTATTTT. It encodes CATSGQGEADTQYF.